These 31 T cell receptor beta chains were sequenced from one sample in a study of molecular identifiers for immune sequencing clone quantification. TCRdb redid the calling of the PCR reads with MiXCR, one entry per CDR3 protein. This table holds 88,000 or so distinct CDR3 sequences, under 25% found once. Source material: naive CD8+ T cells from blood, with Jurkat cell RNA spiked in. The subset was: FACS-sorted CD8+CD4-CCR7+CD45RA+ naive T cells. Receptors originate from a human donor in good health. Some libraries in this study had Jurkat cell RNA spiked in.

The V gene is TRBV7-6, the J gene TRBJ2-1; weak D call: TRBD2 (7 bases). V dropped 4 bases and J dropped 0 bases, with 25 bases sitting between them. The CDR3 sequence is 20 residues long. Germline assignment: CDR1 SGHVS and CDR2 FNYEAQ. The CDR3 DNA reads TGTGCCAGCAGCTCACGTCTCAGCCTCTCCGGGGGGCTCTCCTACAATGAGCAGTTCTTC. It yields the protein CASSSRLSLSGGLSYNEQFF. The entire variable domain, with the rest obtained from reference TRBV7-6 and TRBJ2-1, is as follows: GAGVSQSPRYKVTKRGQDVALRCDPISGHVSLYWYRQALGQGPEFLTYFNYEAQQDKSGLPNDRFSAERPEGSISTLTIQRTEQRDSAMYRCASSSRLSLSGGLSYNEQFFGPGTRLTVL.

V is TRBV2 and J is TRBJ1-5, with D hard to call. The CDR3 extends over 15 amino acids. Between the trimmed V and J ends, which lost 8 bases and 0 bases, there was a span of 14 bases. Per germline, CDR1 SNHLY and CDR2 FYNNEI. The CDR3 region has the DNA TGTGCCAGCGGAGAGGGAGATTATAGCAATCAGCCCCAGCATTTT. It codes for CASGEGDYSNQPQHF.

As for this clonotype: A single base separates this from a much larger clone, so it may be a read error. The V gene is TRBV6-2 or TRBV6-3, the J gene TRBJ1-2; 7 bases map to TRBD1. V lost 0 bases and J lost 4; bases outside the gene matches: 2. The CDR3 has 14 residues. Germline V lookup: CDR1 MNHEY, CDR2 SVGEGT. The CDR3 bases are TGTGCCAGCAGTTACTCGCCAGGGGGCTATGGCTACACCTTC. It is translated as CASSYSPGGYGYTF.

This clonotype was detected many times. The CDR3 region has the DNA TGTGCCAGCAGGGCGACCGACAGGAACACCGGGGAGCTGTTTTTT. This translates into CASRATDRNTGELFF. The chain joins TRBV6-2 or TRBV6-3 to TRBJ2-2, with D perhaps matching TRBD1 (5 bases). Germline V gene lookup returns CDR1 MNHEY and CDR2 SVGEGT. Between the trimmed V and J ends, which lost 6 bases and 1 base, there was a span of 12 bases. This CDR3 spans 15 amino acids.

This clonotype was recorded a few times. Being one base from a much bigger clone, this may be a read error. V gene TRBV15 combines with J gene TRBJ2-3; D not resolved. Germline CDR1 and CDR2: LNHNV and YYDKDF (reference sequence). The CDR3 consists of 15 residues. This CDR3 is CATSRVRAPADTRYF. CDR3 DNA: TGTGCCACCAGCAGAGTACGGGCCCCGGCGGATACGCGGTATTTT.

The chain uses TRBV11-2 and TRBJ2-7; D ambiguous. This CDR3 spans 13 amino acids. Germline loops: CDR1 SGHAT, CDR2 FQNNGV. With 3 bases removed from V and 3 bases from J, the gap between germline ends came to 9 bases. DNA of the CDR3: TGTGCCAGCAGCTTCCGTGGCGGCTACGAGCAGTACTTC. This sequence encodes CASSFRGGYEQYF.

This clonotype was found many times. The V call is TRBV28, the J call TRBJ2-3; 11 positions agree with TRBD2. Germline CDR1 reads MDHEN; CDR2 reads SYDVKM. The J segment lost 7 bases and the V segment lost 7 bases, leaving 10 bases of the junction unmatched. The CDR3 length is 15 residues. The CDR3 sequence is CASIRLAGGRYTQYF. CDR3 in DNA: TGTGCCAGCATAAGGCTAGCGGGAGGAAGGTATACGCAGTATTTT.

This clonotype has a count of ten or more. This rearrangement joins TRBV7-2 to TRBJ1-1, with 8 bases matching TRBD1. Per the germline V gene, CDR1 is SGHTA and CDR2 is FQGNSA. V dropped 7 bases and J dropped 2; count of bases not matched to a gene: 15. This CDR3 is built from 17 residues. This CDR3 reads CASTLPDRGSVNTEAFF. DNA for the CDR3: TGTGCCAGCACCCTACCTGACAGGGGTTCGGTAAACACTGAAGCTTTCTTT.

This clonotype was picked up many times. This chain links TRBV9 with TRBJ1-1; weak D call: TRBD1 (5 bases). This CDR3 is built from 13 residues. The germline V gene encodes CDR1 SGDLS and CDR2 YYNGEE. V shed 4 bases and J shed 7 bases, with 14 bases lying between them. The CDR3 loop is CASSPGPGDEAFF. The CDR3 DNA sequence: TGTGCCAGCAGCCCGGGACCGGGGGATGAAGCTTTCTTT. Using reference TRBV9 and TRBJ1-1 for the parts outside the CDR3, the full variable domain is DSGVTQTPKHLITATGQRVTLRCSPRSGDLSVYWYQQSLDQGLQFLIQYYNGEERAKGNILERFSAQQFPDLHSELNLSSLELGDSALYFCASSPGPGDEAFFGQGTRLTVV.

The chain uses TRBV7-9 and TRBJ2-2; D is ambiguous. The V gene's germline CDR1 is SEHNR and CDR2 FQNEAQ (reference sequence). Trimming took 5 bases from V and 7 from J, leaving 11 bases between them. The CDR3 has 13 residues. This chain's CDR3 is CASSGLFGGELFF. The DNA for the CDR3 is TGTGCCAGCAGCGGCCTCTTCGGCGGGGAGCTGTTTTTT.

With regard to this clonotype: This may come from a read error, since a much larger clone is one base off. The chain recombines TRBV6-5 with TRBJ2-5; 8 nucleotides align to TRBD2. Trimming took 5 bases from V and 9 from J; bases not matched to a gene: 8. The CDR3 sequence is 13 residues long. The germline CDR1 and CDR2 sequences are MNHEY and SVGAGI. The CDR3 region has the DNA TGTGCCAGCAGTCCGGGAGGGAGTTCGGCCCAGTACTTC. Its protein product is CASSPGGSSAQYF.

This clonotype was counted a few times. The J gene is TRBJ1-1, the V gene TRBV27; no firm D call. The CDR3 spans 15 residues. Trimming took 5 bases from V and 1 from J, leaving 14 bases between them. CDR1 and CDR2 from the germline V gene are MNHEY and SMNVEV (reference sequence). CDR3 coding DNA: TGTGCCAGCAGTCCCGCCCTTCTCAGGAACACTGAAGCTTTCTTT. Protein sequence: CASSPALLRNTEAFF.

Only one count was recorded for this clonotype. V is TRBV5-6 and J is TRBJ1-1; TRBD1 agrees at 8 bases. Germline V CDR1 and CDR2: SGHDT, YYEEEE. With V trimmed by 4 bases and J by 8 bases, 13 bases remained unmatched. The length of the CDR3 is 15 residues. The CDR3 DNA sequence: TGTGCCAGCAGCCTAGGGACAGGCAAAATATGGGAAGCTTTCTTT. Amino acids: CASSLGTGKIWEAFF.

The gene calls are TRBV19 and TRBJ2-7; 7 bases line up with TRBD1. Germline V gives CDR1 LNHDA, CDR2 SQIVND (reference sequence). This CDR3 comprises 16 residues. V lost 1 base and J lost 3; bases outside the gene matches: 9. In DNA form, the CDR3 reads TGTGCCAGTAGTATAGTTGGGACAGTGGACCTCTACGAGCAGTACTTC. Its translation: CASSIVGTVDLYEQYF.

This rearrangement joins TRBV7-9 to TRBJ2-5, with TRBD2 identical over 14 bases. The J segment lost 3 bases and the V segment lost 11 bases, leaving 8 bases of the junction unmatched. The CDR3 runs 15 residues. Germline V lookup: CDR1 SEHNR, CDR2 FQNEAQ (reference sequence). The CDR3 DNA sequence: TGTGCCGGGGGGACTAGCGGGAGCGTGAAAGAGACCCAGTACTTC. Its protein is CAGGTSGSVKETQYF.

This clonotype was counted between two and nine times. The V and J genes are TRBV27 and TRBJ2-7, with TRBD2 identical over 8 bases. CDR1 and CDR2 (germline): MNHEY, SMNVEV (reference sequence). J gave up 2 bases and V 4 bases, and 4 bases lay outside the gene matches. This CDR3 comprises 14 residues. The CDR3 here is CASSSGTRAYEQYF. The CDR3 DNA sequence: TGTGCCAGCAGTTCCGGGACTAGGGCCTACGAGCAGTACTTC.

In its sample, this clonotype was seen many times. V is TRBV6-2 or TRBV6-3 and J is TRBJ2-7; TRBD2 matches 8 bases. The CDR3 spans 13 residues. The V segment lost 6 bases and the J segment 6 bases; nucleotides outside the gene matches: 7. Germline V gene sequence: CDR1 MNHEY, CDR2 SVGEGT. CDR3 amino acids: CASSYGAGGEQYF. CDR3 coding DNA: TGTGCCAGCAGCTACGGGGCGGGAGGCGAGCAGTACTTC.

This clonotype was picked up a small number of times. This may come from a read error, since a much larger clone is one base off. V and J are TRBV5-1 and TRBJ1-4; weak D call: TRBD1 (6 bases). The CDR3 is made up of 14 amino acids. Germline V gene lookup returns CDR1 SGHRS and CDR2 YFSETQ. Here the CDR3 reads CASSPGAPNEELFF. For the CDR3, the DNA is TGCGCCAGCAGCCCGGGGGCCCCTAATGAAGAACTGTTTTTT.

This clonotype was detected only a few times. The chain recombines TRBV5-1 with TRBJ2-3, with a weak D call TRBD2 (5 bases). Germline V gene lookup returns CDR1 SGHRS and CDR2 YFSETQ. With 4 bases removed from V and 6 bases from J, the gap between germline ends came to 21 bases. The length of the CDR3 is 16 residues. This chain's CDR3 is CASSPESGWSPDTQYF. In DNA, the CDR3 is TGCGCCAGCAGCCCCGAGTCGGGGTGGAGTCCCGATACGCAGTATTTT.

This clonotype was observed a handful of times. The gene calls are TRBV29-1 and TRBJ1-1; D gene unclear. The CDR3 runs to 14 residues. The V end was cut by 5 bases, the J end by 0 bases, with 13 bases between. Germline V gene sequence: CDR1 SQVTM, CDR2 ANQGSEA. The CDR3 sequence: CSVIPRGLNTEAFF. The DNA for the CDR3 is TGCAGCGTTATTCCCCGAGGCTTGAACACTGAAGCTTTCTTT.

This clonotype was observed many times. Written as DNA, the CDR3 is TGTGCCAGCAGCTTAGTCGCAGAACCACGCCGGACCTACGAGCAGTACTTC. This sequence encodes CASSLVAEPRRTYEQYF. The gene calls are TRBV7-2 and TRBJ2-7; D is uncertain. Germline CDR1 SGHTA, CDR2 FQGNSA. V lost 1 base and J 2 bases, leaving 18 bases between the germline ends. This CDR3 spans 17 amino acids.

The sample holds many counts of this clonotype. The rearrangement uses TRBV20-1 and TRBJ2-3, with 9 nucleotides matching TRBD2. Germline CDR1 is DFQATT and CDR2 is SNEGSKA (reference sequence). V shed 1 base and J 4 bases; nucleotides not matched to a gene: 6. This CDR3 contains 15 residues. The chain's CDR3 is CSARVRGGPADTQYF. CDR3 coding DNA: TGCAGTGCTAGAGTGCGGGGGGGGCCCGCAGATACGCAGTATTTT.

This chain connects TRBV7-9 to TRBJ2-5; D uncertain. CDR1 and CDR2 from the germline V gene are SEHNR and FQNEAQ (reference sequence). V was trimmed by 9 bases and J by 2 bases, leaving 13 bases between them. CDR3 length: 13 amino acids. The CDR3 DNA is TGTGCCAGTAAAATGGAAACACAAGAGACCCAGTACTTC. Encoded protein: CASKMETQETQYF.

In this sample, this clonotype turned up a few times. The chain recombines TRBV11-3 with TRBJ2-3, with D uncertain. Between the trimmed V and J ends, which lost 5 bases and 1 base, there was a span of 13 bases. Germline-derived CDR1 and CDR2 are SGHNT and YENEEA. This CDR3 comprises 15 residues. CDR3 DNA: TGTGCCAGCAGCCTAACGGGCTTTCGCACAGATACGCAGTATTTT. Translation: CASSLTGFRTDTQYF.

The chain joins TRBV6-2 or TRBV6-3 to TRBJ1-1; 9 positions agree with TRBD1. Per the germline V gene, CDR1 is MNHEY and CDR2 is SVGEGT. The V segment lost 1 base and the J segment 0 bases; nucleotides outside the gene matches: 0. The CDR3 totals 15 residues. In DNA, the CDR3 is TGTGCCAGCAGTTACTGGGACAGGGTGAACACTGAAGCTTTCTTT. This codes for CASSYWDRVNTEAFF.

This chain links TRBV4-2 with TRBJ2-7, with a possible D match to TRBD1 (5 bases). The CDR3 is made up of 15 amino acids. V was trimmed by 0 bases and J by 0 bases, leaving 9 bases between them. Per germline, CDR1 LGHNA and CDR2 YNFKEQ. CDR3 region: CASSQDWGLSYEQYF. CDR3 DNA: TGTGCCAGCAGCCAAGACTGGGGCCTCTCCTACGAGCAGTACTTC.

Notes on this clonotype: It may be a read error: a sequence one base away is much more abundant. The V call is TRBV29-1, the J call TRBJ1-4, with D perhaps TRBD1 (5 bases). Germline CDR1 reads SQVTM; CDR2 reads ANQGSEA. This CDR3 region has 14 residues. V shed 7 bases and J shed 4 bases, with 16 bases lying between them. This CDR3 reads CSAHRDGDNEKLFF. Written as DNA, the CDR3 is TGCAGCGCGCACCGGGACGGCGATAATGAAAAACTGTTTTTT. Combining the CDR3 with reference TRBV29-1 and TRBJ1-4 gives the whole variable domain SAVISQKPSRDICQRGTSLTIQCQVDSQVTMMFWYRQQPGQSLTLIATANQGSEATYESGFVIDKFPISRPNLTFSTLTVSNMSPEDSSIYLCSAHRDGDNEKLFFGSGTQLSVL.

This clonotype has a handful of counts. This chain joins TRBV27 and TRBJ2-2; 7 nucleotides line up with TRBD2. Germline V CDR1 and CDR2: MNHEY, SMNVEV (reference sequence). CDR3 length: 15 residues. After removal of 6 bases from V and 4 bases from J, the junction contained 8 bases not matched to a gene. CDR3 in DNA: TGTGCCAGCAGCCGCGCGGGACTAACCACCGGGGAGCTGTTTTTT. It is translated as CASSRAGLTTGELFF.

This clonotype was counted at least ten times. This sequence joins TRBV5-1 and TRBJ2-1, with 9 nucleotides matching TRBD2. This CDR3 is 15 amino acids long. V dropped 0 bases and J dropped 9; count of bases not matched to a gene: 7. Germline loops: CDR1 SGHRS, CDR2 YFSETQ. CDR3: CASSLVSSGISEQFF. As DNA, the CDR3 is TGCGCCAGCAGCTTGGTTTCTAGCGGGATTAGTGAGCAGTTCTTC.

This clonotype was seen repeatedly, ten times or more. The J gene is TRBJ2-7, the V gene TRBV6-2 or TRBV6-3; D is possibly TRBD1 (5 bases). Germline values: CDR1 MNHEY, CDR2 SVGEGT. The CDR3 contains 14 residues. V was shortened by 1 base and J by 0 bases, with 7 bases between the two germline ends. Here the CDR3 DNA reads TGTGCCAGCAGTTACTGGGGCGACTCCTACGAGCAGTACTTC. This gives the protein CASSYWGDSYEQYF.

This clonotype was observed at least ten times. As DNA, the CDR3 is TGTGCCAGCAGCCCTGGGACAGGGATCCCCTACGAGCAGTACTTC. It specifies CASSPGTGIPYEQYF. This chain joins TRBV7-2 and TRBJ2-7, with TRBD1 identical over 9 bases. The trim removed 5 bases at V and 2 bases at J, leaving 7 bases unmatched. In germline, CDR1 is SGHTA, CDR2 FQGNSA. The CDR3 totals 15 residues. The variable domain in full, with the rest retrieved from reference TRBV7-2 and TRBJ2-7, is GAGVSQSPSNKVTEKGKDVELRCDPISGHTALYWYRQSLGQGLEFLIYFQGNSAPDKSGLPSDRFSAERTGGSVSTLTIQRTQQEDSAVYLCASSPGTGIPYEQYFGPGTRLTVT.